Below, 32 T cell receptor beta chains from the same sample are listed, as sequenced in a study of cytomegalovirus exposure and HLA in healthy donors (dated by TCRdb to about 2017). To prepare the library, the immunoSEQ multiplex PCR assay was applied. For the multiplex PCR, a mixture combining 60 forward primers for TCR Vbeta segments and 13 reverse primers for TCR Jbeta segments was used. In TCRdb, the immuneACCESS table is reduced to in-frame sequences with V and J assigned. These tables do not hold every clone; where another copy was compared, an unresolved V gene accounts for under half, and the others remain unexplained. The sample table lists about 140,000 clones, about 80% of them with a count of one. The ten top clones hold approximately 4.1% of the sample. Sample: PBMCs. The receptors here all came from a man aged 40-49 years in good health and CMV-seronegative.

Written as DNA, the CDR3 is TGTGCCAGTAGTATGAAGACAGGGTCAGGTGGAAACACCATATATTTT. Its translation: CASSMKTGSGGNTIYF. This sequence joins TRBV19 and TRBJ1-3, with 7 bases aligning to TRBD1. Germline loops: CDR1 LNHDA, CDR2 SQIVND (reference sequence). The J segment lost 3 bases and the V segment lost 3 bases, leaving 8 bases of the junction unmatched. There are 16 residues in the CDR3.

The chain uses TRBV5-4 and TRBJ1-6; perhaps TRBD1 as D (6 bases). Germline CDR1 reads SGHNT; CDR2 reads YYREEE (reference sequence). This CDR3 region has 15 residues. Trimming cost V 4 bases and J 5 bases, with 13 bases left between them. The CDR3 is CASSPPTGNNSPLHF. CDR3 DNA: TGTGCCAGCAGCCCGCCAACAGGGAATAATTCACCCCTCCACTTT.

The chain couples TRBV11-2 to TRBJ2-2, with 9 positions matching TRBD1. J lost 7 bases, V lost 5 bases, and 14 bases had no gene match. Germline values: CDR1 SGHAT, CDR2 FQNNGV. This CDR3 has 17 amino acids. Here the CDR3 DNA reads TGTGCCAGCAGCCCTATACCGGGGGACAGGGATAGCGGGGAGCTGTTTTTT. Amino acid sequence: CASSPIPGDRDSGELFF.

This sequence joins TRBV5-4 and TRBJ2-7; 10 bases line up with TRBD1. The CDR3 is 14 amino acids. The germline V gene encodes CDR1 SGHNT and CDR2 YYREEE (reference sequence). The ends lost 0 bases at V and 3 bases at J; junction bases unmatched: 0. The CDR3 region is CASSLGTGGYEQYF. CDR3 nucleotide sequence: TGTGCCAGCAGCTTGGGGACAGGGGGCTACGAGCAGTACTTC.

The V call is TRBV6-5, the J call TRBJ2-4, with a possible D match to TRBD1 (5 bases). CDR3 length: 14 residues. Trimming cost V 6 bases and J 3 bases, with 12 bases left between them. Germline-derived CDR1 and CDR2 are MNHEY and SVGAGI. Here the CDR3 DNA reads TGTGCCAGCAGGCAGACAGCGTTCAAAAACATTCAGTACTTC. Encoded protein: CASRQTAFKNIQYF.

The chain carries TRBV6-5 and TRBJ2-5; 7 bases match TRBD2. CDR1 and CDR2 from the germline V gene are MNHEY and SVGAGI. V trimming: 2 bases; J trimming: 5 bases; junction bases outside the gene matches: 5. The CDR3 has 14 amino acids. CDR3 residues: CASSYGGGGETQYF. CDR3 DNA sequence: TGTGCCAGCAGTTACGGGGGGGGAGGGGAGACCCAGTACTTC.

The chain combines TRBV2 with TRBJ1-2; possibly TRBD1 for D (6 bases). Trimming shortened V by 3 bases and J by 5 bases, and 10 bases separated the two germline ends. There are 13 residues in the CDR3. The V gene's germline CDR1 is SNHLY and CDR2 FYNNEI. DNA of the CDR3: TGTGCCAGCAGTGACAGGGGCCCGTATGGCTACACCTTC. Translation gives CASSDRGPYGYTF.

CDR3 in DNA: TGTGCCAGCAGCTTAGTTGGGGGGGTCCCTGAAGCTTTCTTT. Translation gives CASSLVGGVPEAFF. This chain uses TRBV7-2 with TRBJ1-1; a weak D match, TRBD1 (5 bases). The CDR3 totals 14 residues. In germline, CDR1 is SGHTA, CDR2 FQGNSA. Trimming cost V 1 base and J 6 bases, with 12 bases left between them.

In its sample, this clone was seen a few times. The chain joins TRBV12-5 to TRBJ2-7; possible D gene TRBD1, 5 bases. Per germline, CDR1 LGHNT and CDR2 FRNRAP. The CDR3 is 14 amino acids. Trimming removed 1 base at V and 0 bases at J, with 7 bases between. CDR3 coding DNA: TGTGCTAGTGGTTTGGGTGGGGCCTCCTACGAGCAGTACTTC. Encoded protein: CASGLGGASYEQYF.

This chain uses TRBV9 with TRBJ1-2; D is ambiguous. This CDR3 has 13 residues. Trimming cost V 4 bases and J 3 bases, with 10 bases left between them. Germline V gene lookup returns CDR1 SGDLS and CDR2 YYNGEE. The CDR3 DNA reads TGTGCCAGCAGCCCTACAGAGTACTATGGCTACACCTTC. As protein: CASSPTEYYGYTF.

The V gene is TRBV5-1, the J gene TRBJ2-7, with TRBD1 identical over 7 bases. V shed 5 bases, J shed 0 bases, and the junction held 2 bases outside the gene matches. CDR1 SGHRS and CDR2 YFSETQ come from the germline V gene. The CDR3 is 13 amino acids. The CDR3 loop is CASRGQSSYEQYF. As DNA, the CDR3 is TGCGCCAGCAGGGGACAGAGCTCCTACGAGCAGTACTTC.

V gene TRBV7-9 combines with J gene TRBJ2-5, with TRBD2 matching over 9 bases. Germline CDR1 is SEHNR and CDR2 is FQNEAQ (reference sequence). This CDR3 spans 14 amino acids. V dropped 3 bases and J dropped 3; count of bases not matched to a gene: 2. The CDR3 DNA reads TGTGCCAGCAGCTTTCTAGCGGGGAAAGAGACCCAGTACTTC. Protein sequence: CASSFLAGKETQYF.

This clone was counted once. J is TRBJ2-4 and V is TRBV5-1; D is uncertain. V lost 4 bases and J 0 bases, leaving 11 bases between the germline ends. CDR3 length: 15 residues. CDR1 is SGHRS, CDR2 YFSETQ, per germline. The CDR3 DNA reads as TGCGCCAGCAGCCCTAACGATCTAGCCAAAAACATTCAGTACTTC. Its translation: CASSPNDLAKNIQYF.

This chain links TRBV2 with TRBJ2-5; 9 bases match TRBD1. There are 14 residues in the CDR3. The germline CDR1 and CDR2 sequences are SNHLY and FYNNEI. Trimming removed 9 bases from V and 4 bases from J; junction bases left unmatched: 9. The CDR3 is CASLQGARRETQYF. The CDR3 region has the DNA TGTGCCAGTTTACAGGGGGCGCGAAGAGAGACCCAGTACTTC.

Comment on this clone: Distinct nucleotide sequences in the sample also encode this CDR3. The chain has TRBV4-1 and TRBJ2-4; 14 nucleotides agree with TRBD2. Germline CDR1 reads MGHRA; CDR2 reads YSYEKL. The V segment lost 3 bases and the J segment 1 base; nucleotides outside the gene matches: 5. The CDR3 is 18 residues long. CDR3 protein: CASSHGLAGGRAKNIQYF. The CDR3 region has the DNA TGCGCCAGCAGCCACGGACTAGCGGGGGGACGGGCCAAAAACATTCAGTACTTC.

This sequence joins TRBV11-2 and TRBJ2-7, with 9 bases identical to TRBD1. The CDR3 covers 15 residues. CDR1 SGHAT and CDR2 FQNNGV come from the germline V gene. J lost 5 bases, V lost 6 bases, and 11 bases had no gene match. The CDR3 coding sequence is TGTGCCAGCAGTTCTACCGGGACAGGGAGACACGAGCAGTACTTC. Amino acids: CASSSTGTGRHEQYF.

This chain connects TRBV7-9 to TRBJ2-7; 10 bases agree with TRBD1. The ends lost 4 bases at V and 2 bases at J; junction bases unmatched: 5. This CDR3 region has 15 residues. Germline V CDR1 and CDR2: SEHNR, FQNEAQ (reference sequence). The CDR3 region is CASSSETGGAYEQYF. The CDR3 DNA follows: TGTGCCAGCAGCTCAGAGACAGGGGGCGCCTACGAGCAGTACTTC.

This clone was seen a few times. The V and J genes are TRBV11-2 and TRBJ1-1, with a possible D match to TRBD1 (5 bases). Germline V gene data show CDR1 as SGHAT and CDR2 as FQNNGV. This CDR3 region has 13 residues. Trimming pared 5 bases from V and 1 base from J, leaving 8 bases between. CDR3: CASSLTENTEAFF. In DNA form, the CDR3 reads TGTGCCAGCAGCCTGACAGAGAACACTGAAGCTTTCTTT.

This CDR3 is CASRDLTSRGTIYF. CDR3 in DNA: TGTGCCAGCAGGGACCTGACAAGTCGGGGCACCATATATTTT. The chain carries TRBV6-5 and TRBJ1-3, with no clear D. Germline CDR1 is MNHEY and CDR2 is SVGAGI. V shed 6 bases and J shed 9 bases, with 18 bases lying between them. The CDR3 runs 14 residues.

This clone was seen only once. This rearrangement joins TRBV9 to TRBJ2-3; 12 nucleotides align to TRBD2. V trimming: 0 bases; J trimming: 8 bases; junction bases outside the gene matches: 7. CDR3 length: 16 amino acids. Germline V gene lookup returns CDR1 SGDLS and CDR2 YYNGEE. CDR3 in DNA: TGTGCCAGCAGCGTAGTGACTAGCGGGGGTACTGGTACGCAGTATTTT. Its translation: CASSVVTSGGTGTQYF.

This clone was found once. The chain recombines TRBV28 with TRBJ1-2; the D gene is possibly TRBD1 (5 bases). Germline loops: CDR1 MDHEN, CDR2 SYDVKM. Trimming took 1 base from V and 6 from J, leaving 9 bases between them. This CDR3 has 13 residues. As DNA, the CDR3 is TGTGCCAGCAGTTTATTGGCAGGGAATGGCTACACCTTC. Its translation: CASSLLAGNGYTF.

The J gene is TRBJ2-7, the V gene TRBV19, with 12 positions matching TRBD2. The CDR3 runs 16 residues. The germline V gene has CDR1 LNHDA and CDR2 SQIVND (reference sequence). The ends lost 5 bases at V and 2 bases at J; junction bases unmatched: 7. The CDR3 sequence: CASSLGLAGTTYEQYF. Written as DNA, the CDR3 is TGTGCCAGTAGTCTAGGACTAGCGGGGACCACCTACGAGCAGTACTTC. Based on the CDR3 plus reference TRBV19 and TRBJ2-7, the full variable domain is DGGITQSPKYLFRKEGQNVTLSCEQNLNHDAMYWYRQDPGQGLRLIYYSQIVNDFQKGDIAEGYSVSREKKESFPLTVTSAQKNPTAFYLCASSLGLAGTTYEQYFGPGTRLTVT.

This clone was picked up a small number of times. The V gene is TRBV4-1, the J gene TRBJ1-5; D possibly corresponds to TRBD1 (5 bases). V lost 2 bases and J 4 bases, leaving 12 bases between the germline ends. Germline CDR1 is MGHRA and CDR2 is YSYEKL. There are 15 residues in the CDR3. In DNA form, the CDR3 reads TGCGCCAGCAGCCAACTGAACAGGCAAAATCAGCCCCAGCATTTT. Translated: CASSQLNRQNQPQHF.

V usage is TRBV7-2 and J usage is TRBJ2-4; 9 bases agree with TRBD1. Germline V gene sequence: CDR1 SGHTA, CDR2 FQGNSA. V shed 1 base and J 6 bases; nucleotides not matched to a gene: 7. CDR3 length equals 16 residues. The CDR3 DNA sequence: TGTGCCAGCAGCTTAGATGCCGGGACAGGGCCAAACATTCAGTACTTC. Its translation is CASSLDAGTGPNIQYF.

The CDR3 DNA reads TGTGCCAGTAGTACGGGACAGGGGGCACAGGGGGAAGCTTTCTTT. Encoded protein: CASSTGQGAQGEAFF. The rearrangement joins TRBV19 to TRBJ1-1; 12 nucleotides match TRBD1. Germline CDR1 and CDR2: LNHDA and SQIVND (reference sequence). The trim removed 4 bases at V and 8 bases at J, leaving 8 bases unmatched. The CDR3 loop spans 15 amino acids.

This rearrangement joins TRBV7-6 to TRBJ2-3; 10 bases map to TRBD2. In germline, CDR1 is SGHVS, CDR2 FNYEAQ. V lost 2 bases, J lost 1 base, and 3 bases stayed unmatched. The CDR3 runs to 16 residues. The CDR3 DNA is TGTGCCAGCAGCTTAATGCTAGCGGGGGGCACAGATACGCAGTATTTT. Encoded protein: CASSLMLAGGTDTQYF.

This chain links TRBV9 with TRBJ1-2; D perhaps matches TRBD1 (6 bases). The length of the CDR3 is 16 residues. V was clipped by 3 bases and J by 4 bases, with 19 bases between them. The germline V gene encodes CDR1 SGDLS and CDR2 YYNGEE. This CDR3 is CASSGGSVQGSYGYTF. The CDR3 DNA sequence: TGTGCCAGCAGCGGGGGGAGTGTACAGGGTAGCTATGGCTACACCTTC. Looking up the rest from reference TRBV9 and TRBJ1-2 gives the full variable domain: DSGVTQTPKHLITATGQRVTLRCSPRSGDLSVYWYQQSLDQGLQFLIQYYNGEERAKGNILERFSAQQFPDLHSELNLSSLELGDSALYFCASSGGSVQGSYGYTFGSGTRLTVV.

The CDR3 DNA reads as TGCGCCAGCAGCTTGCCAGGGGGGAACACCGGGGAGCTGTTTTTT. Amino acids: CASSLPGGNTGELFF. This chain uses TRBV5-1 with TRBJ2-2, with TRBD1 matching over 7 bases. V lost 1 base and J lost 1; bases outside the gene matches: 1. Germline V gene data show CDR1 as SGHRS and CDR2 as YFSETQ. The CDR3 is 15 amino acids.

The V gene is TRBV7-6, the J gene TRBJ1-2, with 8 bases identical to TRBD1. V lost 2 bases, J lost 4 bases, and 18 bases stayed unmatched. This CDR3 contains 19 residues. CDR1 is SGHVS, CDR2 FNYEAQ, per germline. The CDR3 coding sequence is TGTGCCAGCAGCTTAATAGCTCGGCAGGGGGCTAAAGCGAGCTATGGCTACACCTTC. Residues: CASSLIARQGAKASYGYTF.

The CDR3, as DNA: TGTGCCAGCAGCCCCGGGACAGGGGGCACGTCACCCCTCCACTTT. Protein product: CASSPGTGGTSPLHF. The chain employs TRBV7-9 and TRBJ1-6; 12 bases map to TRBD1. The trim removed 5 bases at V and 10 bases at J, leaving 6 bases unmatched. Germline V CDR1 and CDR2: SEHNR, FQNEAQ (reference sequence). This CDR3 is 15 amino acids long.

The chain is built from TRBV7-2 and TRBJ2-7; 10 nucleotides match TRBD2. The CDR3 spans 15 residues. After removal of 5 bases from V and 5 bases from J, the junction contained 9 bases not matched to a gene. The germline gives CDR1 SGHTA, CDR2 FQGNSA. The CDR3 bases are TGTGCCAGCAGCCGCCCGGGACTAGCGTTCAACGAGCAGTACTTC. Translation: CASSRPGLAFNEQYF. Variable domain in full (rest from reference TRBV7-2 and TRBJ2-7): GAGVSQSPSNKVTEKGKDVELRCDPISGHTALYWYRQSLGQGLEFLIYFQGNSAPDKSGLPSDRFSAERTGGSVSTLTIQRTQQEDSAVYLCASSRPGLAFNEQYFGPGTRLTVT.

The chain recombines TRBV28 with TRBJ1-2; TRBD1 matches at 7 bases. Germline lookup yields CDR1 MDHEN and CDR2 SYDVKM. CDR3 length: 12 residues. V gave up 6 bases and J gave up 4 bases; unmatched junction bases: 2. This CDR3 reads CASSRQGYGYTF. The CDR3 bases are TGTGCCAGCAGCCGACAGGGCTATGGCTACACCTTC.